This T cell receptor beta chain stems from a study of blood T cell repertoires in COVID-19. Study details: The cDNA or gDNA used as material had been derived from T cells, B-cell-depleted T cells, or PBMCs.

Methods used by the authors: Amplification of reference gene primers was used by the study to estimate nucleated cell counts. The repertoire was sequenced with immunoSEQ multiplex PCR; TCRdb's copy has only in-frame clones and lacks some. The DNA gave D and trimming, while V, J and clone size come from that table. The repertoire holds roughly 78,000 clones, with 86% as singletons. The CDR3 covers 14 residues. Trimming removed 8 bases at V and 7 bases at J, with 20 bases between. Germline assignment: CDR1 SNHLY and CDR2 FYNNEI. Sequences were obtained from peripheral blood. This sequence joins TRBV2 and TRBJ1-2; a weak D match, TRBD1 (6 bases). This TCR was recovered from a woman in her fifties or sixties with acute or convalescent COVID-19. CDR3 amino acids: CASASSGGRGGYTF. CDR3 in DNA: TGTGCCAGCGCTTCAAGTGGGGGCCGGGGTGGCTACACCTTC.